The 28 T cell receptor beta chains in this list originate from one sample, sequenced in a study of blood T cell repertoires in COVID-19. Sequenced by immunoSEQ multiplex PCR; TCRdb stores in-frame clones only, minus some. The sample lists about 69,000 clones, around 90% seen once, with about 5% in the top ten. The specimen sequenced was peripheral blood. These receptors were taken from a man in his fifties with acute or convalescent COVID-19.

This chain joins TRBV5-1 and TRBJ1-2; D may be TRBD1 (5 bases). This CDR3 comprises 13 residues. Between the trimmed V and J ends, which lost 0 bases and 7 bases, there was a span of 10 bases. CDR1 SGHRS and CDR2 YFSETQ come from the germline V gene. In DNA, the CDR3 is TGCGCCAGCAGCTTGGAGGGGTTCTCTGGCTACACCTTC. Amino acid sequence: CASSLEGFSGYTF.

The chain links TRBV5-4 to TRBJ2-1; D is uncertain. The CDR3 is 14 residues long. CDR1 and CDR2 (germline): SGHNT, YYREEE (reference sequence). V gave up 1 base and J gave up 7 bases, with 12 bases separating them. The CDR3 region is CASSLRRGANEQFF. DNA for the CDR3: TGTGCCAGCAGCTTGCGTCGCGGAGCTAATGAGCAGTTCTTC.

The V gene is TRBV14, the J gene TRBJ2-4; 7 positions agree with TRBD2. The CDR3 length is 15 residues. Looked up from germline, CDR1 is SGHDN and CDR2 is FVKESK. Losses at the gene ends were 1 base for V and 6 bases for J; bases not matched to a gene: 6. The CDR3 coding sequence is TGTGCCAGCAGCCAAGGTCGGACGGGGGGAAACATTCAGTACTTC. This encodes CASSQGRTGGNIQYF.

The chain couples TRBV25-1 to TRBJ1-1; D might be TRBD1 (6 bases). V lost 2 bases and J 6 bases, leaving 13 bases between the germline ends. CDR3 size: 14 residues. Germline CDR1 and CDR2: MGHDK and SYGVNS. The CDR3 sequence: CASSELRGTAEAFF. The CDR3, as DNA: TGTGCCAGCAGTGAACTAAGGGGGACGGCTGAAGCTTTCTTT. The full variable domain, in which reference TRBV25-1 and TRBJ1-1 provide the parts outside the CDR3, is EADIYQTPRYLVIGTGKKITLECSQTMGHDKMYWYQQDPGMELHLIHYSYGVNSTEKGDLSSESTVSRIRTEHFPLTLESARPSHTSQYLCASSELRGTAEAFFGQGTRLTVV.

V gene TRBV2 combines with J gene TRBJ2-7, with D possibly matching TRBD1 (6 bases). CDR3 size: 14 residues. Germline V gene sequence: CDR1 SNHLY, CDR2 FYNNEI. The V end was cut by 4 bases, the J end by 3 bases, with 13 bases between. The CDR3 loop is CASSVGGRGYEQYF. CDR3 DNA sequence: TGTGCCAGCAGTGTAGGCGGCAGGGGCTACGAGCAGTACTTC. Together with reference TRBV2 and TRBJ2-7, the CDR3 gives the full variable domain: EPEVTQTPSHQVTQMGQEVILRCVPISNHLYFYWYRQILGQKVEFLVSFYNNEISEKSEIFDDQFSVERPDGSNFTLKIRSTKLEDSAMYFCASSVGGRGYEQYFGPGTRLTVT.

The gene calls are TRBV10-3 and TRBJ2-7; 7 bases fit TRBD1. With 2 bases clipped from V and 3 bases from J, the junction kept 7 bases outside the gene matches. Germline V gene data show CDR1 as ENHRY and CDR2 as SYGVKD. The CDR3 loop spans 15 amino acids. CDR3 residues: CAISERWTGDYEQYF. Written as DNA, the CDR3 is TGTGCCATCAGTGAGCGCTGGACAGGAGACTACGAGCAGTACTTC.

This clone was recorded once. This chain joins TRBV10-3 and TRBJ2-1; TRBD1 might be the D (6 bases). The CDR3 is 17 residues long. Trimming pared 4 bases from V and 0 bases from J, leaving 16 bases between. Germline CDR1 is ENHRY and CDR2 is SYGVKD. For the CDR3, the DNA is TGTGCCATCAGTGCCCTTACAGGGAAGAGCTCCTACAATGAGCAGTTCTTC. Protein product: CAISALTGKSSYNEQFF.

The CDR3 DNA sequence: TGCGCCAGCAGCTGGGGCTCCACAGATACGCAGTATTTT. This encodes CASSWGSTDTQYF. This chain uses TRBV5-1 with TRBJ2-3; D is possibly TRBD1 (5 bases). Germline values: CDR1 SGHRS, CDR2 YFSETQ. This CDR3 is 13 amino acids long. V gave up 3 bases and J gave up 2 bases, with 7 bases separating them.

The CDR3 here is CASGRGQGVGAFF. The CDR3, as DNA: TGTGCCAGCGGACGGGGACAGGGGGTGGGTGCTTTCTTT. The rearrangement links TRBV6-5 to TRBJ1-1, with 11 positions matching TRBD1. Germline V lookup: CDR1 MNHEY, CDR2 SVGAGI. CDR3 length equals 13 residues. Germline trimming cut 8 bases from V and 11 bases from J; bases unmatched to any gene: 10.

This chain joins TRBV7-9 and TRBJ1-3; 8 bases map to TRBD1. V shed 5 bases and J 1 base; nucleotides not matched to a gene: 4. This CDR3 contains 15 residues. CDR1 is SEHNR and CDR2 is FQNEAQ in the germline V gene (reference sequence). CDR3 amino acids: CASSPRTGSGNTIYF. The CDR3 DNA reads TGTGCCAGCAGCCCCCGGACAGGGTCTGGAAACACCATATATTTT. Full variable domain (missing parts from reference TRBV7-9 and TRBJ1-3): DTGVSQNPRHKITKRGQNVTFRCDPISEHNRLYWYRQTLGQGPEFLTYFQNEAQLEKSRLLSDRFSAERPKGSFSTLEIQRTEQGDSAMYLCASSPRTGSGNTIYFGEGSWLTVV.

The chain couples TRBV7-8 to TRBJ1-2, with TRBD1 as a possible D gene (6 bases). The germline V and J ends were trimmed by 5 bases and 4 bases, with 17 bases remaining between them. Per germline, CDR1 SGHVS and CDR2 FQNEAQ. The CDR3 extends over 15 amino acids. This CDR3 is CASSPWTDPFYGYTF. The CDR3 DNA sequence: TGTGCCAGCAGCCCCTGGACAGATCCATTCTATGGCTACACCTTC. Complete variable domain (other parts from reference TRBV7-8 and TRBJ1-2): GAGVSQSPRYKVAKRGQDVALRCDPISGHVSLFWYQQALGQGPEFLTYFQNEAQLDKSGLPSDRFFAERPEGSVSTLKIQRTQQEDSAVYLCASSPWTDPFYGYTFGSGTRLTVV.

This clone appeared a single time. V is TRBV5-1 and J is TRBJ1-2, with D possibly being TRBD1 (6 bases). This CDR3 contains 12 residues. Trimming cost V 5 bases and J 3 bases, with 8 bases left between them. The germline CDR1 and CDR2 sequences are SGHRS and YFSETQ. The CDR3 protein is CASRSGDYGYTF. The CDR3 DNA sequence: TGCGCCAGCAGGTCAGGGGACTATGGCTACACCTTC.

This chain links TRBV7-8 with TRBJ2-2, with a tentative D call TRBD2 (6 bases). CDR1 is SGHVS, CDR2 FQNEAQ, per germline. The ends were cut back, 6 bases at V and 2 bases at J, with 13 bases in the middle. The CDR3 has 15 amino acids. In DNA, the CDR3 is TGTGCCAGCAGACCCACCGGGACTAACACCGGGGAGCTGTTTTTT. Its protein product is CASRPTGTNTGELFF.

V usage is TRBV2 and J usage is TRBJ1-6; 9 bases match TRBD1. Unmatched junction bases numbered 6, after V lost 5 bases and J lost 10 bases. Germline loops: CDR1 SNHLY, CDR2 FYNNEI. The CDR3 runs to 14 residues. The CDR3: CASSRDRDRSPLHF. CDR3 sequence (DNA): TGTGCCAGCAGTAGGGACAGGGATCGATCACCCCTCCACTTT. Filled out from reference TRBV2 and TRBJ1-6, the complete variable domain reads EPEVTQTPSHQVTQMGQEVILRCVPISNHLYFYWYRQILGQKVEFLVSFYNNEISEKSEIFDDQFSVERPDGSNFTLKIRSTKLEDSAMYFCASSRDRDRSPLHFGNGTRLTVT.

The chain couples TRBV19 to TRBJ2-3, with 8 bases fitting TRBD2. Trimming took 10 bases from V and 3 from J; bases not matched to a gene: 9. Germline CDR1 is LNHDA and CDR2 is SQIVND (reference sequence). The CDR3 consists of 14 residues. CDR3 region: CATRRAGVTDTQYF. The CDR3 bases are TGTGCCACCCGGCGAGCGGGAGTAACAGATACGCAGTATTTT.

The chain employs TRBV5-8 and TRBJ1-5; TRBD1 matches 9 bases. Germline CDR1 SGHTS, CDR2 YDEGEE. The CDR3 extends over 15 amino acids. Losses at the gene ends were 4 bases for V and 7 bases for J; bases not matched to a gene: 9. For the CDR3, the DNA is TGTGCCAGCAGCCTAAGGACAGGGGACGTGCAGCCCCAGCATTTT. It specifies CASSLRTGDVQPQHF.

The V gene is TRBV2, the J gene TRBJ2-6; TRBD2 matches 9 bases. Germline V gene sequence: CDR1 SNHLY, CDR2 FYNNEI. There are 16 residues in the CDR3. The ends lost 6 bases at V and 0 bases at J; junction bases unmatched: 3. The CDR3 reads CASRGSGSSGANVLTF. The CDR3 nucleotides read TGTGCCAGCAGGGGTAGCGGGAGCTCTGGGGCCAACGTCCTGACTTTC.

J is TRBJ1-1 and V is TRBV19; no clear D gene. The CDR3 is made up of 12 amino acids. The germline V gene has CDR1 LNHDA and CDR2 SQIVND (reference sequence). V was pared by 6 bases and J by 4 bases, with 9 bases between. CDR3 sequence (DNA): TGTGCCAGTAGGTCAGTCAGCACTGAAGCTTTCTTT. It specifies CASRSVSTEAFF.

This chain links TRBV9 with TRBJ2-2; 7 positions match TRBD1. The CDR3 sequence is 15 residues long. Looked up from germline, CDR1 is SGDLS and CDR2 is YYNGEE. The V and J ends lost 3 bases and 8 bases, in that order; junction bases with no gene match: 10. The CDR3 coding sequence is TGTGCCAGCAGCGACCTGGGACAGTTCCCAGGGGAGCTGTTTTTT. This encodes CASSDLGQFPGELFF.

This rearrangement joins TRBV12-5 to TRBJ2-1; possibly TRBD2 for D (6 bases). CDR1 LGHNT and CDR2 FRNRAP come from the germline V gene. The V and J ends lost 1 base and 9 bases respectively, with 10 bases between them. This CDR3 region has 13 residues. CDR3 amino acids: CASGLGLSGEQFF. In DNA form, the CDR3 reads TGTGCTAGTGGTTTGGGTCTTAGCGGTGAGCAGTTCTTC.

V and J are TRBV19 and TRBJ1-2; weak D call: TRBD1 (6 bases). The germline gives CDR1 LNHDA, CDR2 SQIVND (reference sequence). The ends were cut back, 6 bases at V and 4 bases at J, with 15 bases in the middle. This CDR3 comprises 14 residues. This CDR3 reads CASRLQGIGYGYTF. CDR3 DNA: TGTGCCAGTAGACTACAGGGAATCGGCTATGGCTACACCTTC.

The chain combines TRBV18 with TRBJ1-5; D is perhaps TRBD1 (5 bases). This CDR3 has 13 residues. Between the trimmed V and J ends, which lost 6 bases and 9 bases, there was a span of 15 bases. Per germline, CDR1 KGHSH and CDR2 LQKENI. As DNA, the CDR3 is TGTGCCAGCTCGCAGAGAGGGGAGGGGCCCCAGCATTTT. This translates into CASSQRGEGPQHF. Full variable domain (remainder filled in from reference TRBV18 and TRBJ1-5): NAGVMQNPRHLVRRRGQEARLRCSPMKGHSHVYWYRQLPEEGLKFMVYLQKENIIDESGMPKERFSAEFPKEGPSILRIQQVVRGDSAAYFCASSQRGEGPQHFGDGTRLSIL.

The chain links TRBV5-1 to TRBJ2-1, with D tentatively TRBD1 (7 bases). This CDR3 has 17 amino acids. The germline V gene has CDR1 SGHRS and CDR2 YFSETQ. The V and J ends lost 4 bases and 5 bases respectively, with 22 bases between them. The CDR3 sequence: CASSHRVAGQFHNEQFF. CDR3 in DNA: TGCGCCAGCAGCCACAGGGTTGCGGGACAGTTCCACAATGAGCAGTTCTTC.

The count of this clone is one. The chain couples TRBV6-1 to TRBJ2-2, with a weak D call TRBD2 (6 bases). This CDR3 has 17 residues. V was shortened by 1 base and J by 3 bases, with 15 bases between the two germline ends. Germline assignment: CDR1 MNHNS and CDR2 SASEGT. The CDR3 here is CASSEVSVWGDTGELFF. CDR3 nucleotide sequence: TGTGCCAGCAGTGAAGTCAGTGTCTGGGGGGACACCGGGGAGCTGTTTTTT.

The rearrangement joins TRBV4-1 to TRBJ1-5; perhaps TRBD1 as D (6 bases). V dropped 4 bases and J dropped 3 bases, with 16 bases sitting between them. The CDR3 is 16 residues long. Germline CDR1 and CDR2: MGHRA and YSYEKL. CDR3 coding DNA: TGCGCCAGCAGCCGCACAGGGCAGTTCACCAATCAGCCCCAGCATTTT. As protein: CASSRTGQFTNQPQHF.

The chain combines TRBV19 with TRBJ1-1, with 9 bases matching TRBD1. This CDR3 is built from 13 residues. V shed 10 bases and J 1 base; nucleotides not matched to a gene: 4. Germline CDR1 and CDR2: LNHDA and SQIVND (reference sequence). The CDR3 is CAIGDRANTEAFF. Here the CDR3 DNA reads TGTGCCATTGGGGACAGGGCGAACACTGAAGCTTTCTTT.

The chain links TRBV27 to TRBJ2-1; TRBD2 aligns across 8 bases. Germline V gives CDR1 MNHEY, CDR2 SMNVEV (reference sequence). The CDR3 contains 16 residues. Trimming cost V 3 bases and J 7 bases; bases outside gene matches: 11. CDR3 sequence (DNA): TGTGCCAGCAGTTTCACAGCCGGGGGGGGGTTTAATGAGCAGTTCTTC. Protein sequence: CASSFTAGGGFNEQFF.

The rearrangement uses TRBV6-5 and TRBJ1-4; D is ambiguous. This CDR3 region has 13 residues. The germline CDR1 and CDR2 sequences are MNHEY and SVGAGI. The germline V and J ends were trimmed by 8 bases and 8 bases, with 15 bases remaining between them. The CDR3 coding sequence is TGTGCCAGCCAATCCCAGGAGGCGGAAAAACTGTTTTTT. As protein: CASQSQEAEKLFF.